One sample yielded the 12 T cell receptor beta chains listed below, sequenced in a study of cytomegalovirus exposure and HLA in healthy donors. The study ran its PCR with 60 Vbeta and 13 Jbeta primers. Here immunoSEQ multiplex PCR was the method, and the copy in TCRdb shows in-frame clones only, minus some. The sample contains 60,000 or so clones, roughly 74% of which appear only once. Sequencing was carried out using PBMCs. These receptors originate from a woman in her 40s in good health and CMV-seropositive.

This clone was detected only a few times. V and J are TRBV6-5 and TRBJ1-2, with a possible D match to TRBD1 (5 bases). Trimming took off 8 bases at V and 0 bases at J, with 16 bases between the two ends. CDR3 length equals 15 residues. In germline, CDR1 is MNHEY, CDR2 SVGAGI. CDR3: CASRRRGTSNYGYTF. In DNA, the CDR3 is TGTGCCAGCCGTAGGCGGGGGACCTCTAACTATGGCTACACCTTC.

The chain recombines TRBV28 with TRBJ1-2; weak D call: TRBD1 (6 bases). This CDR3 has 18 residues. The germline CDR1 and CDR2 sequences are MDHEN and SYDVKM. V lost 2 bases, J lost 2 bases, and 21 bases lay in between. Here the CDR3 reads CASSLVGRWGGGNYGYTF. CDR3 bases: TGTGCCAGCAGTTTAGTGGGACGGTGGGGGGGCGGAAACTATGGCTACACCTTC.

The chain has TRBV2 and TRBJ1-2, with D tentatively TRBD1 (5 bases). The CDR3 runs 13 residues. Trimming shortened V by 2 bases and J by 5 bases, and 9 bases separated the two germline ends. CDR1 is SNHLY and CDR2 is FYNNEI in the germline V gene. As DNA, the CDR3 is TGTGCCAGCAGTGAAAGGGGCCAGTATGGCTACACCTTC. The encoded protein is CASSERGQYGYTF. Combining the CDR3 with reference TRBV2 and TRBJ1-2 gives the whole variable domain EPEVTQTPSHQVTQMGQEVILRCVPISNHLYFYWYRQILGQKVEFLVSFYNNEISEKSEIFDDQFSVERPDGSNFTLKIRSTKLEDSAMYFCASSERGQYGYTFGSGTRLTVV.

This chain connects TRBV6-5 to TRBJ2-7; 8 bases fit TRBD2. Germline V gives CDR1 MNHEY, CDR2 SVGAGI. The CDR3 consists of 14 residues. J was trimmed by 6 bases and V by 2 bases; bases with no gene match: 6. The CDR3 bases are TGTGCCAGCAGTTACGGGATAGCGGGGAGCGAGCAGTACTTC. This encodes CASSYGIAGSEQYF.

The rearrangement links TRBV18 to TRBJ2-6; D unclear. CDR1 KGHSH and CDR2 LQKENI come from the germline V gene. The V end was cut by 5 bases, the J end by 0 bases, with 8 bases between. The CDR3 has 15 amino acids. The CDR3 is CASSTTTSGANVLTF. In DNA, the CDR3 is TGTGCCAGCTCAACAACAACCTCTGGGGCCAACGTCCTGACTTTC.

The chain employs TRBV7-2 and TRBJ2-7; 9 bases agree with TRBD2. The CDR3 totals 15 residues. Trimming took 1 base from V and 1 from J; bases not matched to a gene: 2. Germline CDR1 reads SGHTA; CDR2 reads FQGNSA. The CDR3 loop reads CASSLDAGGSYEQYF. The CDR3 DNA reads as TGTGCCAGCAGCTTAGACGCGGGGGGGTCCTACGAGCAGTACTTC.

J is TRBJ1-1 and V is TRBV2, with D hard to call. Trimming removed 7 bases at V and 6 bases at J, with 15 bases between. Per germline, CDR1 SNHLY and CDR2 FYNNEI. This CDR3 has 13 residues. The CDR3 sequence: CASTTVAGAEAFF. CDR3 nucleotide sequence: TGTGCCAGCACCACCGTGGCGGGTGCTGAAGCTTTCTTT.

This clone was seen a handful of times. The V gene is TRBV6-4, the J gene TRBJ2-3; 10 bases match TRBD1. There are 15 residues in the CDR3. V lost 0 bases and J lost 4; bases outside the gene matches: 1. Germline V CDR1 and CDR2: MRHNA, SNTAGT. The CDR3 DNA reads TGTGCCAGCAGTGACTCGACAGGGGGCGCAGATACGCAGTATTTT. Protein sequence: CASSDSTGGADTQYF.

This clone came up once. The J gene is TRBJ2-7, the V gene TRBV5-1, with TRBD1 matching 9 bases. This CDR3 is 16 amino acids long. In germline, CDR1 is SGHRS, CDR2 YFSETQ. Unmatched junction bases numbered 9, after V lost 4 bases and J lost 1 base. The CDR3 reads CASSPLTGQGSYEQYF. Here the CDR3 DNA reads TGCGCCAGCAGCCCGCTGACCGGACAGGGGTCCTACGAGCAGTACTTC.

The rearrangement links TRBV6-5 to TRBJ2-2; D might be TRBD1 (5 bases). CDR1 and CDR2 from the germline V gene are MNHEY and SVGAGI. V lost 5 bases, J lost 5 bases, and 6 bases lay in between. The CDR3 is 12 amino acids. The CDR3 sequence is CASSPGTGELFF. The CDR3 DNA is TGTGCCAGCAGTCCAGGGACCGGGGAGCTGTTTTTT.

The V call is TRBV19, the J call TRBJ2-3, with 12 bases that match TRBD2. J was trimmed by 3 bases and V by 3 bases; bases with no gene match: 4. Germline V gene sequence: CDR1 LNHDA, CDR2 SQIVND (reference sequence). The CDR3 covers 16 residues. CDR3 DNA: TGTGCCAGTAGTATCGTTGGGACTAGCGGGACAGATACGCAGTATTTT. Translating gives CASSIVGTSGTDTQYF.

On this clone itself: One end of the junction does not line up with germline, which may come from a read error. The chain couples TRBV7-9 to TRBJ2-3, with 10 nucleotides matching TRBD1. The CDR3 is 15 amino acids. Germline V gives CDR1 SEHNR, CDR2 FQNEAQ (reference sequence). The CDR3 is CSSSPGTGEADTQYF. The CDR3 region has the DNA TGTTCCAGCAGCCCCGGGACAGGGGAGGCAGATACGCAGTATTTT.